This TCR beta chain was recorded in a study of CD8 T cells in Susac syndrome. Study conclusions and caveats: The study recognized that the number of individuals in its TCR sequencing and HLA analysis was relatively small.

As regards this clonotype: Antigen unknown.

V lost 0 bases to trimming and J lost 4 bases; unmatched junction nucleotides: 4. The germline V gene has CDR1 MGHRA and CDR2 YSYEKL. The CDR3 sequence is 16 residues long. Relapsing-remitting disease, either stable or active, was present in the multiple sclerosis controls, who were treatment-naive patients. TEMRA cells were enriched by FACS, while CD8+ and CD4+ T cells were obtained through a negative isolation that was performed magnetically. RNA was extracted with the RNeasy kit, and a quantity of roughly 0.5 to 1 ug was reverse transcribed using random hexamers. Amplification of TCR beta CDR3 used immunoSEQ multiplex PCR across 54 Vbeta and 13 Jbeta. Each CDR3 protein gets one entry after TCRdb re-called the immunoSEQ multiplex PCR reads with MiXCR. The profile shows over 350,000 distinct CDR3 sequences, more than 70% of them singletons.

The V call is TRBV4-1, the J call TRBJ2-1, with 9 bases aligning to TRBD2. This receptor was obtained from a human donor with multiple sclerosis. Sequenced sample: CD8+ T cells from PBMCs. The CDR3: CASSQELAGHYNEQFF. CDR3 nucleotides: TGCGCCAGCAGCCAAGAGCTAGCGGGGCATTACAATGAGCAGTTCTTC.